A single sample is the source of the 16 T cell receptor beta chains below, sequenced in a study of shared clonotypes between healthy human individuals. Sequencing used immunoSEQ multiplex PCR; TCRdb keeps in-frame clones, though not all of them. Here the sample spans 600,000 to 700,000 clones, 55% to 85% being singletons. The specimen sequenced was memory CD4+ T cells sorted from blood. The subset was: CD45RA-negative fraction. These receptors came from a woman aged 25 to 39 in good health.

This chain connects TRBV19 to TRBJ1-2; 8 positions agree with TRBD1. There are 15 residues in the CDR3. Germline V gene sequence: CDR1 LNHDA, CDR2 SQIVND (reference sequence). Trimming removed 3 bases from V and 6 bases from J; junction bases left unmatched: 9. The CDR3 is CASSIPGQGYNGYTF. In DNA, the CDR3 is TGTGCCAGTAGTATTCCCGGACAGGGATACAATGGCTACACCTTC. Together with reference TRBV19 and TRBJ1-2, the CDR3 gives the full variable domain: DGGITQSPKYLFRKEGQNVTLSCEQNLNHDAMYWYRQDPGQGLRLIYYSQIVNDFQKGDIAEGYSVSREKKESFPLTVTSAQKNPTAFYLCASSIPGQGYNGYTFGSGTRLTVV.

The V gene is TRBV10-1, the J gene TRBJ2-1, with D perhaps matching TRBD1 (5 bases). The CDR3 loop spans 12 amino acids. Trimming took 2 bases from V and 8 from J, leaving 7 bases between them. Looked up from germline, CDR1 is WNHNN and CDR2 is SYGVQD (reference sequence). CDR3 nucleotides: TGCGCCAGCAGTGAGGACAGCTATGAGCAGTTCTTC. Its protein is CASSEDSYEQFF.

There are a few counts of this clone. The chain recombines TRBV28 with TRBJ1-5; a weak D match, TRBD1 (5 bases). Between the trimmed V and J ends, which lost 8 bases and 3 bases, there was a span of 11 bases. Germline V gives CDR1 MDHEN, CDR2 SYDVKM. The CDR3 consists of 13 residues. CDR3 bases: TGTGCCAGCGCTACAGGAGTCAATCAGCCCCAGCATTTT. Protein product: CASATGVNQPQHF.

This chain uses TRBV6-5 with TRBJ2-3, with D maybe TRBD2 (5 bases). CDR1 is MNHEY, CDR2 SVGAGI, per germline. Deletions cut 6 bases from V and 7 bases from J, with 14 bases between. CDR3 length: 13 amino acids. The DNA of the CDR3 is TGTGCCAGCAGACGTGGGAGAGAGTATACGCAGTATTTT. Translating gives CASRRGREYTQYF.

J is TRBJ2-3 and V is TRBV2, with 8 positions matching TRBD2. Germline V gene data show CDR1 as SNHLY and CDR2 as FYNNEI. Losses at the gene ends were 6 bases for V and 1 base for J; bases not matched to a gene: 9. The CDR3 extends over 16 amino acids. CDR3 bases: TGTGCCAGCAGCGGAATAGCGGGATCTCGCACAGATACGCAGTATTTT. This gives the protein CASSGIAGSRTDTQYF. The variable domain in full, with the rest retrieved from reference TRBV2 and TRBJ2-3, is EPEVTQTPSHQVTQMGQEVILRCVPISNHLYFYWYRQILGQKVEFLVSFYNNEISEKSEIFDDQFSVERPDGSNFTLKIRSTKLEDSAMYFCASSGIAGSRTDTQYFGPGTRLTVL.

As DNA, the CDR3 is TGTGCCAGCATTGCCGGGACCCAAAAACTGTTTTTT. Translated: CASIAGTQKLFF. The genes are TRBV6-1 and TRBJ1-4, with a tentative D call TRBD1 (5 bases). V lost 7 bases and J 9 bases, leaving 12 bases between the germline ends. The CDR3 runs to 12 residues. The germline V gene has CDR1 MNHNS and CDR2 SASEGT.

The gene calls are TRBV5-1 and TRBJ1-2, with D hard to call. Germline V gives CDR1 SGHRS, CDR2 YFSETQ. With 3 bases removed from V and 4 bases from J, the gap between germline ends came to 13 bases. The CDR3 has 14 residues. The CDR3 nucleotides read TGCGCCAGCAGCTGGGGTCCGACCGCCTATGGCTACACCTTC. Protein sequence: CASSWGPTAYGYTF.

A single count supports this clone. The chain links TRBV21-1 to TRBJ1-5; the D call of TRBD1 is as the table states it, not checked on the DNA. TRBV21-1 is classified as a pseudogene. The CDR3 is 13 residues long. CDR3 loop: CASSHSSDQPQHF. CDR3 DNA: TGTGCCAGCAGCCACAGTTCCGATCAGCCCCAGCATTTT.

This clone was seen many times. The CDR3: CASSLRGGETEAFF. CDR3 sequence (DNA): TGTGCCAGCAGCCTCAGAGGGGGGGAGACTGAAGCTTTCTTT. This chain uses TRBV7-2 with TRBJ1-1, with D perhaps matching TRBD1 (6 bases). The V gene's germline CDR1 is SGHTA and CDR2 FQGNSA. Trimming took 5 bases from V and 5 from J, leaving 15 bases between them. The CDR3 has 14 amino acids.

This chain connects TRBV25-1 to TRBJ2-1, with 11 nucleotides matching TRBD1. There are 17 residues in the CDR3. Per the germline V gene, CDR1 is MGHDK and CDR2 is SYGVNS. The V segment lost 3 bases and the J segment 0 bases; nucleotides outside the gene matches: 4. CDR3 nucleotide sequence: TGTGCCAGCAGTGAGGGGACAGGGGGGAGCTCCTACAATGAGCAGTTCTTC. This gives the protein CASSEGTGGSSYNEQFF.

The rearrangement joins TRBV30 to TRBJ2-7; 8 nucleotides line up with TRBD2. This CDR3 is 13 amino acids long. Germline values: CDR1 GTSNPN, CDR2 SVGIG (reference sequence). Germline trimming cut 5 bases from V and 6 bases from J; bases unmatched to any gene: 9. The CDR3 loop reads CAWDPGTRGEQYF. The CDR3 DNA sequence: TGTGCCTGGGACCCCGGGACTAGGGGCGAGCAGTACTTC.

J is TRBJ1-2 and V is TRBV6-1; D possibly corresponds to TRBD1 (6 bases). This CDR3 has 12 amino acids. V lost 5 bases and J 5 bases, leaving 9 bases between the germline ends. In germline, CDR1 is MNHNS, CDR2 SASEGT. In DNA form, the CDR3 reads TGTGCCAGCAGTTCAGGGGATTATGGCTACACCTTC. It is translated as CASSSGDYGYTF.

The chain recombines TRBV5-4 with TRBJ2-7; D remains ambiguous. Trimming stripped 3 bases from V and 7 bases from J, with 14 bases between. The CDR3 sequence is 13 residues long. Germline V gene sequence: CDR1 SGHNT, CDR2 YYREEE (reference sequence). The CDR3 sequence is CASSWFGPEEQYF. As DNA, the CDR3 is TGTGCCAGCAGCTGGTTTGGCCCCGAGGAGCAGTACTTC.

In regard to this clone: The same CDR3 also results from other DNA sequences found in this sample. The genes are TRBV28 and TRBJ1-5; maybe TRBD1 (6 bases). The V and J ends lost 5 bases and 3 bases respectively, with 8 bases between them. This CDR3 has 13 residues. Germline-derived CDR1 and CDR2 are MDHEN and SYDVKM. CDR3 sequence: CASSRDINQPQHF. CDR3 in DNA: TGTGCCAGCAGTAGGGACATCAATCAGCCCCAGCATTTT. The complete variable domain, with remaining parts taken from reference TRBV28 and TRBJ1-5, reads DVKVTQSSRYLVKRTGEKVFLECVQDMDHENMFWYRQDPGLGLRLIYFSYDVKMKEKGDIPEGYSVSREKKERFSLILESASTNQTSMYLCASSRDINQPQHFGDGTRLSIL.

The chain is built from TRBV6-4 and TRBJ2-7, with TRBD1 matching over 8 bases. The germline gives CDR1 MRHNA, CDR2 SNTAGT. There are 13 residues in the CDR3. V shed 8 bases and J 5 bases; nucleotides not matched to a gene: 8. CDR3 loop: CASPWTGRHEQYF. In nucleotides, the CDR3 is TGTGCCAGCCCCTGGACAGGGCGACACGAGCAGTACTTC.

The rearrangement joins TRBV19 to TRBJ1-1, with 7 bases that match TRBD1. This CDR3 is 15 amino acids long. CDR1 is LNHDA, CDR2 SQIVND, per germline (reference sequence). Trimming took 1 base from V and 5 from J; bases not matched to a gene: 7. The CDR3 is CASSIVHTRGTEAFF. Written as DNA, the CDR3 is TGTGCCAGTAGTATAGTTCATACCAGGGGGACTGAAGCTTTCTTT.